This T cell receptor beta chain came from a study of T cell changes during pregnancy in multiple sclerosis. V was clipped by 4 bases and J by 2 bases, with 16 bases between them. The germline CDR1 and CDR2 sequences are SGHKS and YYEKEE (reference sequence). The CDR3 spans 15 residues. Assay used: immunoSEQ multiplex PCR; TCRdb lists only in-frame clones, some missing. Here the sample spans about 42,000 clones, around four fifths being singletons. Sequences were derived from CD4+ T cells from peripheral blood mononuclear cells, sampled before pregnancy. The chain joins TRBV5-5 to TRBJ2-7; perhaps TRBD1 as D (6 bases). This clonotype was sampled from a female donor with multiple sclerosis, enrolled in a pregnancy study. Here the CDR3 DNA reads TGTGCCAGCAGCCGAACCGACAGGACCGCCTACGAGCAGTACTTC. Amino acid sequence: CASSRTDRTAYEQYF. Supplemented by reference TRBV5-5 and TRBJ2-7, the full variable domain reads DAGVTQSPTHLIKTRGQQVTLRCSPISGHKSVSWYQQVLGQGPQFIFQYYEKEERGRGNFPDRFSARQFPNYSSELNVNALLLGDSALYLCASSRTDRTAYEQYFGPGTRLTVT.